Included here is one T cell receptor beta chain sequence, with context. The sample is drawn from a study of blood T cell repertoires in COVID-19. Study at large: Specimens from acute and convalescent COVID-19 originated in the United States, Italy and Spain. T cells, B-cell-depleted T cells, or PBMCs supplied cDNA or gDNA.

CDR3 length: 15 amino acids. CDR1 is SGHTA, CDR2 FQGNSA, per germline. The V segment lost 5 bases and the J segment 4 bases; nucleotides outside the gene matches: 9. Original handling: Reference gene primer amplification in the assay estimated nucleated cell counts. This table comes from immunoSEQ multiplex PCR, and its TCRdb copy is limited to in-frame clones, with some not included. That table supplies the V and J calls and clone size; D and trimming were determined from the DNA. The repertoire includes 9,000 to 13,000 clones, around 90% of them detected once, and around a tenth sits in the top ten.

The TCR sequence derives from a human donor in a cohort sampled during active COVID-19. The V call is TRBV7-2, the J call TRBJ2-5; TRBD2 aligns across 8 bases. The sequencing input was peripheral blood. This chain's CDR3 is CASSRVRGAGETQYF. In DNA, the CDR3 is TGTGCCAGCAGCCGCGTGCGGGGGGCTGGAGAGACCCAGTACTTC.